Listed below are T cell receptor beta chains from one sample, sequenced in a study of T-cell reconstitution after alpha-beta-depleted transplantation in children. TCRdb recomputed calls from the PCR reads with MiXCR, one row per CDR3 protein. The data hold 500,000 to 750,000 distinct CDR3 sequences, with 25% to 30% observed a single time. Specimen: PBMCs, collected before TCRalphabeta/CD19-depleted stem cell transplant. The receptors were gathered from a boy under two years old with Wiskott-Aldrich syndrome, due to receive a stem cell transplant. The CDR3 runs from the conserved cysteine through the conserved F or W. A D gene is named only where the DNA matches it firmly. Rows give clone size only sometimes, using once, few, many, or a class for an expanded clone.

size: .; V: TRBV19; J: TRBJ2-6; D: .; length: 15; DNA: TGTGCCAGTAGTATCCTCAAGACTGGGGCCAACGTCCTGACTTTC; CDR3: CASSILKTGANVLTF
size: .; V: TRBV7-9; J: TRBJ2-3; D: .; length: 16; DNA: TGTGCCAGCGGCCCCCCCGGACGGCACTCCACAGATACGCAGTATTTT; CDR3: CASGPPGRHSTDTQYF
size: few; V: TRBV5-1; J: TRBJ1-4; D: .; length: 15; DNA: TGCGCCAGCAGAATCTCGGACGGACTCCTTGAAAAACTGTTTTTT; CDR3: CASRISDGLLEKLFF
size: .; V: TRBV7-9; J: TRBJ2-1; D: .; length: 15; DNA: TGTGCCAGCAGCGCAGAGCCAAGAGATTCCAATGAGCAGTTCTTC; CDR3: CASSAEPRDSNEQFF
size: .; V: TRBV6-2/TRBV6-3; J: TRBJ2-7; D: .; length: 16; DNA: TGTGCCAGCAGTTCCCTCGGGACCCAGGGGTACTACGAGCAGTACTTC; CDR3: CASSSLGTQGYYEQYF
size: .; V: TRBV12-3/TRBV12-4; J: TRBJ2-3; D: .; length: 13; DNA: TGTGCCAGCAGTTCCGGACGGGTAGATACGCAGTATTTT; CDR3: CASSSGRVDTQYF
size: .; V: TRBV19; J: TRBJ1-5; D: .; length: 14; DNA: TGTGCCATAGGGAATACTAATAGCAATCAGCCCCAGCATTTT; CDR3: CAIGNTNSNQPQHF
size: .; V: TRBV7-2; J: TRBJ2-1; D: TRBD2; length: 16; DNA: TGTGCCAGCAGCCCACTAGCGGGAGTACTCTTAAATGAGCAGTTCTTC; CDR3: CASSPLAGVLLNEQFF
size: few; V: TRBV20-1; J: TRBJ2-2; D: .; length: 13; DNA: TGCAGTGCTAGCGCCCCTTTAAGTAGGGAGCTGTTTTTT; CDR3: CSASAPLSRELFF
size: .; V: TRBV29-1; J: TRBJ2-1; D: .; length: 13; DNA: TGCAGCGTTGAAAGGGGTATCTACAATGAGCAGTTCTTC; CDR3: CSVERGIYNEQFF
size: .; V: TRBV5-1; J: TRBJ2-5; D: .; length: 19; DNA: TGCGCCAGCAGCTTCGCATTCGCATTAACCTCGGGACTGAAAGAGACCCAGTACTTC; CDR3: CASSFAFALTSGLKETQYF
size: .; V: TRBV7-9; J: TRBJ1-2; D: .; length: 17; DNA: TGTGCCAGCAGCTTAGCGTGGGCAGGGCGAGACAACTATGGCTACACCTTC; CDR3: CASSLAWAGRDNYGYTF
size: .; V: TRBV24-1; J: TRBJ2-1; D: TRBD1; length: 17; DNA: TGTGCCACCAGTGATCGAGGACAGGGGAGGCCCTACAATGAGCAGTTCTTC; CDR3: CATSDRGQGRPYNEQFF
size: .; V: TRBV20-1; J: TRBJ2-7; D: TRBD1; length: 15; DNA: TGCAGTGCTAGGGACAGGGGGCGAGGTTCCTACGAGCAGTACTTC; CDR3: CSARDRGRGSYEQYF
size: .; V: TRBV20-1; J: TRBJ2-5; D: TRBD2; length: 13; DNA: TGCAGTGCTGGAGTAGCGGGTAAAGAGACCCAGTACTTC; CDR3: CSAGVAGKETQYF
size: few; V: TRBV5-1; J: TRBJ1-1; D: .; length: 13; DNA: TGCGCCAGCAGCATGGCTCAGGGTCCTGAAGCTTTCTTT; CDR3: CASSMAQGPEAFF
size: many; V: TRBV5-1; J: TRBJ2-3; D: .; length: 16; DNA: TGCGCCAGCAGCTCCGAAAGATCTTGGGGCACAGATACGCAGTATTTT; CDR3: CASSSERSWGTDTQYF
size: .; V: TRBV5-1; J: TRBJ2-3; D: TRBD2; length: 17; DNA: TGCGCCAGCAGCCCCCGGGGGATGGGACTAGCGGGAGATACGCAGTATTTT; CDR3: CASSPRGMGLAGDTQYF
size: .; V: TRBV19; J: TRBJ1-1; D: .; length: 13; DNA: TGTGCCAGTAGTATGGGGGTAGACACTGAAGCTTTCTTT; CDR3: CASSMGVDTEAFF
size: few; V: TRBV6-5; J: TRBJ1-4; D: .; length: 10; DNA: TGTGCCAGCAGCATCGAAAAACTGTTTTTT; CDR3: CASSIEKLFF
size: few; V: TRBV7-3; J: TRBJ1-2; D: .; length: 16; DNA: TGTGCCAGCAGCTTAACAGCAGCGGCTGAAGTAGGTGGCTACACCTTC; CDR3: CASSLTAAAEVGGYTF
size: few; V: TRBV5-1; J: TRBJ2-3; D: .; length: 17; DNA: TGCGCCAGCAAAGGGCGGACAGTGATCGCTAGCACAGATACGCAGTATTTT; CDR3: CASKGRTVIASTDTQYF
size: few; V: TRBV5-1; J: TRBJ2-7; D: TRBD2; length: 17; DNA: TGCGCCAGCAGCCCGCCGGGACTAGCGGGAGTATCGGCCGAGCAGTACTTC; CDR3: CASSPPGLAGVSAEQYF
size: few; V: TRBV20-1; J: TRBJ2-7; D: .; length: 14; DNA: TGCAGTGCTAGACGGGCGGGGAGCTCCTACGAGCAGTACTTC; CDR3: CSARRAGSSYEQYF
size: few; V: TRBV5-1; J: TRBJ2-3; D: .; length: 13; DNA: TGCGCCAGCAGCCTGGAGGACCCAGATACGCAGTATTTT; CDR3: CASSLEDPDTQYF
size: .; V: TRBV12-3/TRBV12-4; J: TRBJ1-1; D: .; length: 13; DNA: TGTGCCAGCAGTTTAACCGGGGGTCTGGAAGCTTTCTTT; CDR3: CASSLTGGLEAFF
size: .; V: TRBV27; J: TRBJ2-2; D: TRBD1; length: 14; DNA: TGTGCCAGCAATGGACAGGGGGTGATCGGGGAGCTGTTTTTT; CDR3: CASNGQGVIGELFF
size: .; V: TRBV7-6; J: TRBJ2-1; D: TRBD2; length: 17; DNA: TGTGCCAGCAGCTTAACGCCCAGCGGGAGGGCCCTCAATGAGCAGTTCTTC; CDR3: CASSLTPSGRALNEQFF
size: .; V: TRBV7-9; J: TRBJ1-6; D: .; length: 13; DNA: TGTGCCAGCAGCTTAGGAGCTATGGGACCCCTCCACTTT; CDR3: CASSLGAMGPLHF
size: .; V: TRBV20-1; J: TRBJ2-1; D: TRBD2; length: 15; DNA: TGCAGTGCTAGAGATGGACTAGACTACCTCAATGAGCAGTTCTTC; CDR3: CSARDGLDYLNEQFF
size: few; V: TRBV18; J: TRBJ1-1; D: .; length: 13; DNA: TGTGCCAGCTCACCTTGGGCGGGCACTGAAGCTTTCTTT; CDR3: CASSPWAGTEAFF
size: .; V: TRBV29-1; J: TRBJ2-6; D: .; length: 18; DNA: TGCAGCGTCCCAACGGGGTACAGGGCGAGCTCTGGGGCCAACGTCCTGACTTTC; CDR3: CSVPTGYRASSGANVLTF
size: few; V: TRBV20-1; J: TRBJ1-4; D: .; length: 12; DNA: TGCAGTGCCAGTCAGGCGAGTGAAAAACTGTTTTTT; CDR3: CSASQASEKLFF
size: few; V: TRBV5-1; J: TRBJ2-7; D: TRBD1; length: 14; DNA: TGCGCCAGCAGCACCCACAGGGGAAGTTACGAGCAGTACTTC; CDR3: CASSTHRGSYEQYF
size: .; V: TRBV7-2; J: TRBJ2-7; D: .; length: 14; DNA: TGTGCCAGCACCTTCCAATGGACGGACTACGAGCAGTACTTC; CDR3: CASTFQWTDYEQYF